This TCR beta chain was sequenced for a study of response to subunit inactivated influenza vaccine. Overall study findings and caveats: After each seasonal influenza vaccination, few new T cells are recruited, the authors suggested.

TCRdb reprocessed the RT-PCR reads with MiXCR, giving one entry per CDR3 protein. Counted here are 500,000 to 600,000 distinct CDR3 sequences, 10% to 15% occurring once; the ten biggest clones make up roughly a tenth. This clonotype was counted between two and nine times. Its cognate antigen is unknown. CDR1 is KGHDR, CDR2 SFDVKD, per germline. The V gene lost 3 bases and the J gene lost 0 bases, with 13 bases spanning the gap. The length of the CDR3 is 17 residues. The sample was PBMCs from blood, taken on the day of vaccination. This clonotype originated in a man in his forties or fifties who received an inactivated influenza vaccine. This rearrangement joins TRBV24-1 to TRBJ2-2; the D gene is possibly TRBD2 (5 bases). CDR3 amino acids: CATSDPSGNANTGELFF. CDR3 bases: TGTGCCACCAGTGATCCCTCGGGGAACGCGAACACCGGGGAGCTGTTTTTT.